This TCR beta chain comes out of a study of radiotherapy plus CTLA-4 blockade in lung cancer. Study overall: There were objective responses in 18% of patients, and around 31% had disease control.

TCRdb keeps only in-frame clones here, not all; method: immunoSEQ multiplex PCR. The profile shows fewer than 140,000 clones, about 83% of them singletons. The CDR3 spans 16 residues. The trim removed 2 bases at V and 4 bases at J, leaving 9 bases unmatched. Germline CDR1 reads MGHRA; CDR2 reads YSYEKL. General observations from the study: Once radiotherapy plus ipilimumab had been given, TCR clones derived from tumor expanded in blood. Dynamics of early blood T cell clones, together with interferon-beta, were reportedly the best predictors of response.

In regard to this clone: Its antigen is undetermined.

Alongside CTLA-4 blockade with ipilimumab, patients with chemo-refractory metastatic non-small-cell lung cancer received focal radiation. The TCR sequence derives from a human donor with non-small cell lung cancer that progressed on radiotherapy plus ipilimumab. Some clones in this sample may be carry-over from other donors' samples. The input for sequencing was peripheral blood, taken from a patient treated with radiotherapy plus ipilimumab. The chain couples TRBV4-1 to TRBJ1-2; 8 nucleotides match TRBD1. CDR3 protein: CASSQISTGVRYGYTF. CDR3 nucleotides: TGCGCCAGCAGCCAAATCTCGACAGGGGTGCGCTATGGCTACACCTTC.